This T cell receptor (beta chain) was observed in a study of T cell changes during pregnancy in multiple sclerosis. Measured with immunoSEQ multiplex PCR; TCRdb has only the in-frame clones, and not every one. This table has about 28,000 clones, more than 85% appearing once. Trimming stripped 0 bases from V and 12 bases from J, with 16 bases between. CDR3 length equals 13 residues. Germline-derived CDR1 and CDR2 are SGHRS and YFSETQ. The origin of this receptor is a female donor in good health, enrolled as a control in a pregnancy study. Sequencing was performed on CD4+ T cells from peripheral blood mononuclear cells, taken in the first trimester of pregnancy. V is TRBV5-1 and J is TRBJ2-7; no definite D call. The CDR3 region has the DNA TGCGCCAGCAGCTTGGCCGTTGACACCCAGCTGTACTTC. Translated, it gives CASSLAVDTQLYF.